This TCR beta chain was captured by sequencing in a study of identical twins (dated by TCRdb to 2015 to 2016). A note on the overall study: To test whether fetal clonotypes persist, this study deep-sequenced TCR alpha and beta repertoires from monozygotic twins, from unrelated adults of various ages, and from cord blood. To rule out contamination, replicate twin experiments were performed at different times with different library preparation protocols.

The research as a whole found: In beta out-of-frame sequences, excess twin sharing was weaker, because having fewer shared sequences lowered the signal-to-noise ratio. Fewer insertions were carried by abundant cord blood beta clonotypes; a weaker similar trend was observed in young adult naive repertoires, while no such trend was observed in memory repertoires. Because the same donors could not be followed over many years, the conclusions depended on cross-sectional statistical analysis. Compared with coincidental sharing between unrelated individuals, an excess of low generation-probability sequences was observed among out-of-frame TCR alpha sequences shared between twins. In monozygotic twins, recombination models systematically underestimated out-of-frame TCR alpha sharing, but the models matched the sharing seen between unrelated individuals. Invariant T cells such as MAIT and iNKT could partly confound zero-insertion analyses, though diverse VJ usage argued against this for most clonotypes.

The junction shows trimming of 0 bases on V and 2 bases on J, plus 12 bases between the germline ends. The germline V gene (reference sequence) yields GTSNPN for CDR1 and SVGIG for CDR2. The CDR3 sequence holds 15 residues, the cysteine and phenylalanine included. Only the CDR3 region is kept as DNA, spanning 45 bases read in frame from base 1. A note on this clonotype: No cognate antigen has been identified for it. No much larger clonotype is one base removed from it; base qualities were not supplied.

Every donor was a healthy Caucasian. The twin cohort comprised three pairs of female monozygotic twins, all aged roughly 18 to 29 years. Peripheral blood mononuclear cells were the source from which RNA for the TCR libraries was isolated. Libraries were prepared through 5' RACE. The reads were generated on an Illumina HiSeq 2000. Template switching introduced a universal primer binding site; the final cDNA contained a unique molecular identifier, enabling accurate counting of TCR cDNA molecules. Specific primers in the conserved constant-segment region were used to synthesize first-strand cDNA for the TCR alpha and beta chains. To control for contamination, each cDNA library was double barcoded with a SMART-Mk sample barcode plus Illumina barcodes. TruSeq adapter sequences, together with Illumina sample barcodes, were added in two successive PCR steps. The TCR alpha and beta cDNA libraries were sequenced on the Illumina HiSeq platform using custom primers. The study's processing was this. Raw reads were processed with MiGEC to extract unique molecular identifiers, and MiXCR was used to determine CDR3 positions. Recombination models were inferred per individual with the repgenHMM and IGoR tools using an EM algorithm. Shared clonotype analysis was performed with the tcR package in R, normalizing sharing by the product of cloneset sizes. Out-of-frame nonproductive sequences were analyzed to study raw recombination free of thymic and clonal selection effects. The public reads were reanalyzed by TCRdb: fastp trimming at Q25, MiXCR alignment, in-frame beta chains only. Identical CDR3 proteins give one entry, which carries the most common genes and DNA. The V and J calls reflect TCRdb's pipeline rather than the authors' work. The sample table lists about 570,000 distinct CDR3 sequences, approximately 10% of them with a count of one. The biggest ten clones account for around 3% of the sample.

The same specimen was also included in a second study, on yellow fever vaccine responses in identical twins. As noted in the second study: The authors reported that the T cell response to vaccination in identical twins appeared partly convergent and partly personalized. In identical twins, the study followed T cell clones that responded to the vaccine with precision.

The chain is made from TRBV30 and TRBJ2-3, with TRBD1 perhaps the D gene, on 6 matching bases. The TCR originated in a woman aged 18-29 years in good health. Input material: PBMCs. The CDR3 corresponds to CAWSVRQGHTDTQYF. The nucleotide sequence reads TGTGCCTGGAGTGTACGGCAGGGACACACAGATACGCAGTATTTT.